The present entry profiles one T cell receptor (beta chain) with its context. The germline V and J ends were trimmed by 6 bases and 3 bases, with 14 bases remaining between them. The CDR3 sequence is 13 residues long. Germline CDR1 SQVTM, CDR2 ANQGSEA. The sample is drawn from a study of neoadjuvant anti-PD-1 for oral cavity cancer. Whole-study context: Most patients had three to four biweekly doses of 3 mg/kg nivolumab before resection. Around day 43, patients without progression received a fourth nivolumab dose before surgery.

Measured with immunoSEQ multiplex PCR; TCRdb has only the in-frame clones, and not every one. Among 14,000 or so clones, less than 80% were seen once, and the ten largest hold approximately 3%. The receptor was isolated from a person between 40 and 85 years old with oral cavity squamous cell carcinoma. This sample comprised PBMCs, obtained before nivolumab (anti-PD-1) treatment. This chain uses TRBV29-1 with TRBJ1-1, with D possibly matching TRBD1 (5 bases). The CDR3 DNA reads TGCAGCGTGATCTCGGGGGGGTACACTGAAGCTTTCTTT. This codes for CSVISGGYTEAFF.